These 29 T cell receptor beta chains were all obtained from the same sample, sequenced in a study of type 1 and type 2 diabetes patients. Genomic DNA was the PCR template. The TCR beta CDR3 region was amplified using 30 forward and 13 reverse primers. Using its own MiXCR run on the multiplex PCR reads, TCRdb lists one record per CDR3 protein. The sample includes under 300,000 distinct CDR3 sequences, more than 40% seen only once; the top ten take roughly 15%. The sample taken for sequencing was peripheral blood mononuclear cells (PBMCs). Source of these receptors: a young man with type 2 diabetes.

The chain is built from TRBV7-6 and TRBJ2-1; the match to TRBD2 covers 13 bases. The junction had 18 bases not matched to a gene; V was cut back by 5 bases and J by 8 bases. The CDR3 is made up of 19 amino acids. Germline-derived CDR1 and CDR2 are SGHVS and FNYEAQ. CDR3 amino acids: CASSAVWAGLAGVGDEQFF. DNA of the CDR3: TGTGCCAGCAGCGCTGTTTGGGCAGGACTAGCGGGAGTTGGCGATGAGCAGTTCTTC.

As DNA, the CDR3 is TGTGCCAGCAGCCGACATCTCGGGACAGTGAACACCGGGGAGCTGTTTTTT. As protein: CASSRHLGTVNTGELFF. The gene calls are TRBV14 and TRBJ2-2, with 7 bases lining up with TRBD1. With 4 bases clipped from V and 1 base from J, the junction kept 9 bases outside the gene matches. Looked up from germline, CDR1 is SGHDN and CDR2 is FVKESK. This CDR3 has 17 residues.

To note about this clonotype: The junction departs from the called germline gene at one end, perhaps through a read error. J is TRBJ1-5 and V is TRBV19, with 10 bases identical to TRBD1. CDR1 is LNHDA and CDR2 is SQIVND in the germline V gene (reference sequence). The CDR3 is 16 residues long. Written as DNA, the CDR3 is TGTGCCAGTAGTGTAGACGGGGGACAGGGGAATCAGCCCCAGCATTTT. This codes for CASSVDGGQGNQPQHF.

Details on this clonotype: A much larger clone lies one base from this, so it may be a read error. This rearrangement joins TRBV10-3 to TRBJ1-1, with D unresolved. The CDR3 runs to 15 residues. Germline values: CDR1 ENHRY, CDR2 SYGVKD. Trimming removed 4 bases from V and 0 bases from J, with 12 bases in between. CDR3 coding DNA: TGTGCCATCAGTGGGTCGACCGCGTTGAACACTGAAGCTTTCTTT. Protein sequence: CAISGSTALNTEAFF.

This clonotype was found many times. The gene calls are TRBV15 and TRBJ1-1; D may be TRBD1 (5 bases). Germline V gives CDR1 LNHNV, CDR2 YYDKDF (reference sequence). V shed 0 bases and J shed 4 bases, with 9 bases lying between them. The CDR3 has 14 residues. The CDR3 DNA sequence: TGTGCCACCAGCAGAGAGGCAGGGACCACTGAAGCTTTCTTT. Its protein is CATSREAGTTEAFF.

The rearrangement joins TRBV3-1 to TRBJ2-3; D uncertain. Trimming cost V 3 bases and J 3 bases, with 4 bases left between them. Germline lookup yields CDR1 LGHDT and CDR2 YNNKEL (reference sequence). This CDR3 has 12 residues. In DNA form, the CDR3 reads TGTGCCAGCAGCCACGCAACAGATACGCAGTATTTT. This gives the protein CASSHATDTQYF.

V and J are TRBV24-1 and TRBJ2-3, with 9 bases lining up with TRBD2. The V segment lost 3 bases and the J segment 0 bases; nucleotides outside the gene matches: 3. The CDR3 contains 16 residues. Germline loops: CDR1 KGHDR, CDR2 SFDVKD. CDR3 amino acids: CATSDPGLASTDTQYF. CDR3 nucleotides: TGTGCCACCAGTGATCCCGGACTAGCGAGCACAGATACGCAGTATTTT.

This clonotype was counted a few times. The chain carries TRBV7-9 and TRBJ2-7, with D maybe TRBD2 (5 bases). Germline assignment: CDR1 SEHNR and CDR2 FQNEAQ (reference sequence). V shed 8 bases and J shed 5 bases, with 13 bases lying between them. The CDR3 length is 12 residues. CDR3 protein: CASLVGLHEQYF. The CDR3 DNA is TGTGCCAGCCTCGTTGGACTCCACGAGCAGTACTTC.

The rearrangement links TRBV11-2 to TRBJ1-6, with 7 bases lining up with TRBD1. Unmatched junction bases numbered 5, after V lost 0 bases and J lost 6 bases. This CDR3 has 16 amino acids. Germline CDR1 reads SGHAT; CDR2 reads FQNNGV. The CDR3 loop reads CASSLDPGGGNSPLHF. Written as DNA, the CDR3 is TGTGCCAGCAGCTTAGATCCAGGGGGGGGTAATTCACCCCTCCACTTT.

CDR3 protein: CASRLTSGVTYEQYF. Here the CDR3 DNA reads TGTGCCAGCAGGCTGACTAGCGGGGTAACCTACGAGCAGTACTTC. This sequence joins TRBV27 and TRBJ2-7; 11 bases align to TRBD2. The CDR3 runs to 15 residues. Germline assignment: CDR1 MNHEY and CDR2 SMNVEV (reference sequence). The J segment lost 2 bases and the V segment lost 6 bases, leaving 6 bases of the junction unmatched.

V is TRBV30 and J is TRBJ2-1; D not resolved. Germline V CDR1 and CDR2: GTSNPN, SVGIG (reference sequence). V dropped 2 bases and J dropped 5 bases, with 10 bases sitting between them. CDR3 size: 13 residues. Here the CDR3 DNA reads TGTGCCTGGAGTCCGAACTCTGACAATGAGCAGTTCTTC. It encodes CAWSPNSDNEQFF.

This clonotype occurred a few times. The chain is built from TRBV24-1 and TRBJ2-1, with D possibly matching TRBD2 (6 bases). The CDR3 runs 15 residues. CDR1 KGHDR and CDR2 SFDVKD come from the germline V gene. V gave up 2 bases and J gave up 5 bases, with 12 bases separating them. CDR3 DNA sequence: TGTGCCACCAGTGATTGGGGGGTCCAGGACAATGAGCAGTTCTTC. Amino acids: CATSDWGVQDNEQFF.

This clonotype was detected only a few times. The chain recombines TRBV7-2 with TRBJ2-7, with 12 bases fitting TRBD2. Germline-derived CDR1 and CDR2 are SGHTA and FQGNSA. With V trimmed by 4 bases and J by 9 bases, 10 bases remained unmatched. The CDR3 runs to 15 residues. CDR3 in DNA: TGTGCCAGCAGCTCCCATACTGGACTAGCGGGATTGCAGTACTTC. Its protein is CASSSHTGLAGLQYF.

In this sample, this clonotype turned up a few times. Its ends do not fully match the called genes, so a read error is possible. This chain links TRBV30 with TRBJ2-7, with D unresolved. CDR1 and CDR2 from the germline V gene are GTSNPN and SVGIG (reference sequence). CDR3 size: 11 residues. CDR3 bases: TGTGCCTGGAGTGGGTCCTACGGGCAGTACTTC. It encodes CAWSGSYGQYF.

This clonotype was recorded a few times. The rearrangement joins TRBV19 to TRBJ2-7; D is unresolved. CDR3 length equals 12 residues. The germline gives CDR1 LNHDA, CDR2 SQIVND (reference sequence). The V end lost 5 bases, the J end lost 3 bases, and 8 bases lay between the germline ends. The CDR3 here is CASSSRNYEQYF. CDR3 DNA sequence: TGTGCCAGTAGTTCGAGGAACTACGAGCAGTACTTC.

The chain's CDR3 is CAWTTTQGGRAYYEQYF. CDR3 DNA: TGTGCCTGGACAACTACCCAAGGCGGGAGAGCCTACTACGAGCAGTACTTC. The chain carries TRBV7-8 and TRBJ2-7; 7 bases are a match to TRBD2. The CDR3 contains 17 residues. The ends lost 11 bases at V and 3 bases at J; junction bases unmatched: 22. Germline V lookup: CDR1 SGHVS, CDR2 FQNEAQ.

The chain employs TRBV2 and TRBJ1-4, with D possibly matching TRBD1 (5 bases). The CDR3 totals 12 residues. V shed 6 bases and J shed 7 bases, with 9 bases lying between them. CDR1 is SNHLY and CDR2 is FYNNEI in the germline V gene. The CDR3 DNA reads as TGTGCCAGCAGAGGGGTGGTTGAAAAACTGTTTTTT. Translated, it gives CASRGVVEKLFF.

V usage is TRBV9 and J usage is TRBJ2-5, with TRBD2 matching 10 bases. Germline trimming cut 5 bases from V and 4 bases from J; bases unmatched to any gene: 8. CDR1 and CDR2 (germline): SGDLS, YYNGEE. The CDR3 totals 15 residues. The CDR3 sequence: CASSHLAGGGETQYF. The CDR3 DNA follows: TGTGCCAGCAGTCACTTAGCGGGAGGTGGAGAGACCCAGTACTTC.

This sequence joins TRBV7-2 and TRBJ2-7, with a possible D match to TRBD1 (8 bases). Germline loops: CDR1 SGHTA, CDR2 FQGNSA. The CDR3 is made up of 16 amino acids. V lost 0 bases to trimming and J lost 5 bases, with 17 bases between them. The CDR3 coding sequence is TGTGCCAGCAGCTTAGCCGGGGGGACAGGCCATAACGAGCAGTACTTC. Amino acids: CASSLAGGTGHNEQYF. The whole variable domain, remainder taken from reference TRBV7-2 and TRBJ2-7, is GAGVSQSPSNKVTEKGKDVELRCDPISGHTALYWYRQSLGQGLEFLIYFQGNSAPDKSGLPSDRFSAERTGGSVSTLTIQRTQQEDSAVYLCASSLAGGTGHNEQYFGPGTRLTVT.

This clonotype appeared a few times. The chain is built from TRBV2 and TRBJ1-5; perhaps TRBD1 as D (5 bases). The V end was cut by 6 bases, the J end by 4 bases, with 16 bases between. Germline loops: CDR1 SNHLY, CDR2 FYNNEI. The CDR3 runs 15 residues. The CDR3 loop reads CASSEPPRVNQPQHF. The CDR3 DNA follows: TGTGCCAGCAGCGAGCCGCCCAGGGTGAATCAGCCCCAGCATTTT.

V is TRBV7-2 and J is TRBJ2-3; no clear D gene. The CDR3 length is 16 residues. Germline V gives CDR1 SGHTA, CDR2 FQGNSA. Trimming took 8 bases from V and 2 from J, leaving 20 bases between them. This CDR3 is CASAFSGPYTTDTQYF. The CDR3 DNA is TGTGCCAGCGCCTTTAGTGGACCTTACACCACAGATACGCAGTATTTT.

V is TRBV25-1 and J is TRBJ2-3, with TRBD2 as a possible D gene (6 bases). V lost 5 bases and J lost 4, with 22 bases in between. In germline, CDR1 is MGHDK, CDR2 SYGVNS. This CDR3 is built from 17 residues. CDR3 residues: CASSYSRDPWDSDTQYF. The CDR3 DNA sequence: TGTGCCAGCAGTTACTCGAGGGACCCGTGGGACTCAGATACGCAGTATTTT.

V gene TRBV6-6 combines with J gene TRBJ2-7, with no clear D. This CDR3 has 14 residues. CDR1 and CDR2 (germline): MNHNY, SVGAGI (reference sequence). V was cut by 6 bases and J by 2 bases, with 14 bases left in between. The CDR3 coding sequence is TGTGCCAGCAGCTCGACCTTTCGGACCTACGAGCAGTACTTC. It encodes CASSSTFRTYEQYF.

The V call is TRBV20-1, the J call TRBJ2-3; D might be TRBD2 (6 bases). The CDR3 is made up of 11 amino acids. V dropped 6 bases and J dropped 6 bases, with 10 bases sitting between them. Germline V lookup: CDR1 DFQATT, CDR2 SNEGSKA (reference sequence). The CDR3 DNA reads TGCAGTGCGAAGGAGGGTGATACGCAGTATTTT. It is translated as CSAKEGDTQYF.

The chain recombines TRBV7-9 with TRBJ1-4; 8 bases map to TRBD1. The CDR3 extends over 16 amino acids. V dropped 5 bases and J dropped 6; count of bases not matched to a gene: 11. In germline, CDR1 is SEHNR, CDR2 FQNEAQ (reference sequence). The CDR3 DNA reads TGTGCCAGCAGCACAACAGAGACAGGGGTCCATGAAAAACTGTTTTTT. This translates into CASSTTETGVHEKLFF.

The gene calls are TRBV10-2 and TRBJ2-1; 8 positions match TRBD2. This CDR3 is built from 15 residues. Germline CDR1 and CDR2: WSHSY and SAAADI. J lost 2 bases, V lost 6 bases, and 6 bases had no gene match. The CDR3 bases are TGCGCCAGCAGGAAAGCGGGGGAAACCTACAATGAGCAGTTCTTC. This translates into CASRKAGETYNEQFF.

This chain links TRBV6-6 with TRBJ2-3; no clear D gene. The germline CDR1 and CDR2 sequences are MNHNY and SVGAGI (reference sequence). V lost 2 bases, J lost 6 bases, and 9 bases lay in between. This CDR3 spans 13 amino acids. The CDR3 spells CASSYIDADTQYF. The CDR3 nucleotides are TGTGCCAGCAGTTACATTGACGCGGATACGCAGTATTTT.

The J gene is TRBJ2-7, the V gene TRBV29-1; TRBD2 aligns across 8 bases. Per germline, CDR1 SQVTM and CDR2 ANQGSEA. This CDR3 spans 14 amino acids. The ends lost 1 base at V and 4 bases at J; junction bases unmatched: 6. In nucleotides, the CDR3 is TGCAGCGTTGAAGCGGGACCGGGGGGGTACGAGCAGTACTTC. Protein sequence: CSVEAGPGGYEQYF.

The chain joins TRBV25-1 to TRBJ2-7; the match to TRBD2 covers 14 bases. The end of the DNA aligns better with TRBJ2-1, so the J call may be wrong. There are 17 residues in the CDR3. Germline V gives CDR1 MGHDK, CDR2 SYGVNS. DNA of the CDR3: TGTGCCAGCAGGAGGACTAGCGGGGGGACGGGAAGGAATGAGCAGTTCTTC. It specifies CASRRTSGGTGRNEQFF.